The rows below give T cell receptor beta chains drawn from one sample of a study of T cell responses to AZD1222 COVID-19 vaccine. Produced via immunoSEQ multiplex PCR; TCRdb's table is partial and in-frame only. This sample has around 120,000 clones; more than 75% occur once, and the top ten carry just over 3.5%. Sequences were derived from peripheral blood, sampled 28 days after the second AZD1222 dose. These receptors were taken from an adult who received the AZD1222 COVID-19 vaccine. The CDR3 runs from the conserved cysteine through the conserved F or W. Fields, in order: CDR3 DNA, CDR3 protein, V gene, clone size, D gene, J gene. The D gene is left open where the match is weak. Some rows mark clone size as missing; the rest say once, few, many or name a class of expanded clone.

TGTGCCAGCAGCTTACGTACCCAAGAGACCCAGTACTTC,CASSLRTQETQYF,TRBV5-4,NA,NA,TRBJ2-5
TGTGCCAGCAGCCCTATCGGGACAAGTTACAATGAGCAGTTCTTC,CASSPIGTSYNEQFF,TRBV9,NA,NA,TRBJ2-1
TGTGCCAGCAGCCGACAGGGATATAATCAGCCCCAGCATTTT,CASSRQGYNQPQHF,TRBV11-2,once,TRBD1,TRBJ1-5
TGTGCCAGCAGCTTAGCATGGCGGCTCACGGAGATAAACAATGAGCAGTTCTTC,CASSLAWRLTEINNEQFF,TRBV7-2,NA,NA,TRBJ2-1
TGTGCCACAAAAGCGGGGGGCAGCACAGATACGCAGTATTTT,CATKAGGSTDTQYF,TRBV24-1,NA,TRBD2,TRBJ2-3
TGTGCCAGTAGTTACAGCGGGAGGAGCACAGATACGCAGTATTTT,CASSYSGRSTDTQYF,TRBV19,NA,TRBD2,TRBJ2-3
TGTGCCAGCAGTCGGGACAGCTATCAGCCCCAGCATTTT,CASSRDSYQPQHF,TRBV3-1/TRBV3-2,NA,TRBD1,TRBJ1-5
TGTGCCAGCAGTTACTCCCCGGGAGCCTTTAATTCACCCCTCCACTTT,CASSYSPGAFNSPLHF,TRBV6-5,NA,NA,TRBJ1-6
TGTGCCAGCAGCTTGGCTGGCTCTGGGGCCAACGTCCTGACTTTC,CASSLAGSGANVLTF,TRBV5-6,NA,NA,TRBJ2-6
TGTGCCAGCGGGGCACGGGCGGCTAATGAAGCTTTCTTT,CASGARAANEAFF,TRBV9,NA,NA,TRBJ1-1
TGTGCCAGTAGTAGTACAGGGGTCGGCAATCAGCCCCAGCATTTT,CASSSTGVGNQPQHF,TRBV19,NA,TRBD1,TRBJ1-5
TGTGCTAGTGGAAAGACACCTAACTATGGCTACACCTTC,CASGKTPNYGYTF,TRBV12-5,NA,NA,TRBJ1-2
TGTGCCAGCAGTCGGACAGGCAGTTCTGTTCAGTACTTC,CASSRTGSSVQYF,TRBV7-3,NA,TRBD1,TRBJ2-4
TGTGCCTGGACTCGTTCTAACTATGGCTACACCTTC,CAWTRSNYGYTF,TRBV30,NA,NA,TRBJ1-2
TGTGCCTGGAGTGCTCGGGGGACTTTCACCGGGGAGCTGTTTTTT,CAWSARGTFTGELFF,TRBV30,NA,NA,TRBJ2-2
TGTGCCAGTAGTATAACAGGGGGGAACACTGAAGCTTTCTTT,CASSITGGNTEAFF,TRBV19,NA,TRBD1,TRBJ1-1
TGTGCCATCAGTGTAGGAGGGATTCAGCCCCAGCATTTT,CAISVGGIQPQHF,TRBV10-3,once,NA,TRBJ1-5
TGTGCCAGCAGTTCATCCTCAGGGGGCGAAGTATCGGAGCTGTTTTTT,CASSSSSGGEVSELFF,TRBV28,few,TRBD1,TRBJ2-2
TGTGCCAGCAGCTTTTGGGGGTCTAATTCACCCCTCCACTTT,CASSFWGSNSPLHF,TRBV5-6,NA,NA,TRBJ1-6
TGCGCCAGCAGCCAAGGGGTTTATAGCGGACAAGAGACCCAGTACTTC,CASSQGVYSGQETQYF,TRBV4-1,NA,NA,TRBJ2-5
TGTGCCACCAGCAGTGACTCCAGTTCTGCAGACTATGGCTACACCTTC,CATSSDSSSADYGYTF,TRBV15,NA,NA,TRBJ1-2
TGTGCCAGCAGCTTAGGCGGGGGCACCCCCTACGAGCAGTACTTC,CASSLGGGTPYEQYF,TRBV7-9,NA,NA,TRBJ2-7
TGTGCCAGCTCACCACTTTTTAGGGATGAAGAAAAACTGTTTTTT,CASSPLFRDEEKLFF,TRBV18,NA,NA,TRBJ1-4
TGTGCCACCAGCCGAACAGGGCTTAGCACAGATACGCAGTATTTT,CATSRTGLSTDTQYF,TRBV15,few,NA,TRBJ2-3
TGTGCCAGTAGTACTTCCTCGGGACAGCCCCTGTGCTTC,CASSTSSGQPLCF,TRBV19,NA,TRBD1,TRBJ1-2
TGTGCCAGCCACGCCGGACGGACAAATGGCTACACCTTC,CASHAGRTNGYTF,TRBV6-5,NA,NA,TRBJ1-2
TGCAGCGGAGGGGGCGTCGGGGAAAAACTGTTTTTT,CSGGGVGEKLFF,TRBV29-1,NA,TRBD1,TRBJ1-4
TGCGCCAGCAGCGTGGGACACCCCAACTATGGCTACACCTTC,CASSVGHPNYGYTF,TRBV5-1,NA,NA,TRBJ1-2
TGTGCCAGCAGCGTACCCTATCACGGCCCGGGTACCGGGGAGCTGTTTTTT,CASSVPYHGPGTGELFF,TRBV9,NA,NA,TRBJ2-2
TGTGCCAGCAGCACGACCGCGGGAGCTTCCTACGAGCAGTACTTC,CASSTTAGASYEQYF,TRBV4-2,NA,TRBD2,TRBJ2-7
TGTGCCAGCAGCCAGGGTCTACAGGACGAAAAACTGTTTTTT,CASSQGLQDEKLFF,TRBV5-4,NA,NA,TRBJ1-4
TGTGCCAGCAGCCACGGGGAACAGATTAATTCACCCCTCCACTTT,CASSHGEQINSPLHF,TRBV6-6,NA,NA,TRBJ1-6
TGTGCCAGCAGCTTAGAGGGGGGGCGGCGCACCGGGGAGCTGTTTTTT,CASSLEGGRRTGELFF,TRBV7-8,NA,NA,TRBJ2-2
TGCGCCAGCAGCCAAGACCCTAGCGGGGCAGGAACCGGGGAGCTGTTTTTT,CASSQDPSGAGTGELFF,TRBV4-1,NA,TRBD2,TRBJ2-2
TGTGCCAGCAGCCAAGACAGGGTTAACTATGGCTACACCTTC,CASSQDRVNYGYTF,TRBV14,NA,NA,TRBJ1-2
TGTGCCAGCAGTTACGCAGGGGCGCACACCGGGGAGCTGTTTTTT,CASSYAGAHTGELFF,TRBV6-2/TRBV6-3,NA,NA,TRBJ2-2
TGTGCCAGCGGAAACCTCCGGGACAGAGAAACCTACGAGCAGTACTTC,CASGNLRDRETYEQYF,TRBV5-6,NA,TRBD1,TRBJ2-7
TGTGCCAGAAGCTTCGTGGGGAGGACCAGGGGGGAAACCATATATTTT,CARSFVGRTRGETIYF,TRBV5-3,NA,TRBD1,TRBJ1-3
TGTGCCATCAGTGAGTGGGGAGGCACAGATACGCAGTATTTT,CAISEWGGTDTQYF,TRBV10-3,NA,NA,TRBJ2-3
TGCGCCAGCAGCCAATCCGGGACTCAGGTGTTTTTT,CASSQSGTQVFF,TRBV4-1,NA,NA,TRBJ1-4
TGTGCCAGTAGTATGTCAGGGGGTAATGAAAAACTGTTTTTT,CASSMSGGNEKLFF,TRBV19,NA,TRBD1,TRBJ1-4
TGTGCCAGCAGCTCAGGGATCCGCTATGGCTACACCTTC,CASSSGIRYGYTF,TRBV7-3,once,NA,TRBJ1-2
TGTGCCAGCAGCGGTCGGGGGGCTTATAATTCACCCCTCCACTTT,CASSGRGAYNSPLHF,TRBV6-5,NA,NA,TRBJ1-6
TGTGCCAGCAGTTACTCTTCGCAGGGGACCTACGAGCAGTACTTC,CASSYSSQGTYEQYF,TRBV6-5,NA,NA,TRBJ2-7
TGTGCCAGCAGTTTACGCAACAGGGGGCTAGTGGGAGAGACCCAGTACTTC,CASSLRNRGLVGETQYF,TRBV28,NA,TRBD1,TRBJ2-5
TGTGCCAGCAGCCTTTTGAGAGGGAACAGGGGGGACTATGGCTACACCTTC,CASSLLRGNRGDYGYTF,TRBV11-2,NA,TRBD1,TRBJ1-2
TGCGCCAGCAGCTTGCTCGTCGGATCGGAGACCCAGTACTTC,CASSLLVGSETQYF,TRBV5-1,NA,NA,TRBJ2-5
TGTGCCAGCACCCTATCCCGGACTAGCGGCTCCTACGAGCAGTACTTC,CASTLSRTSGSYEQYF,TRBV7-9,NA,TRBD2,TRBJ2-7